What follows describes a single T cell receptor (beta chain). This entry comes from a study of shared clonotypes between healthy human individuals. The repertoire was sequenced with immunoSEQ multiplex PCR; TCRdb's copy has only in-frame clones and lacks some. The sample consists of millions of clones, 85% to 95% of them appearing once. Germline CDR1 is MNHNY and CDR2 is SVGAGI (reference sequence). V dropped 5 bases and J dropped 7 bases, with 12 bases sitting between them. The CDR3 runs 13 residues. Material: naive CD4+ T cells from PBMCs. Subset defined: CD45RA+ positively selected. This sequence was found in a man between 18 and 35 years old in good health. Some clones in this sample may be carry-over from other donors' samples. V and J are TRBV6-6 and TRBJ2-4, with D possibly TRBD2 on 5 matching bases. The CDR3 spells CASSPGLSNIQYF. The CDR3 DNA follows: TGTGCCAGCAGTCCTGGACTTTCCAACATTCAGTACTTC.